This paragraph reports one TCR beta chain. These data are taken from a study of monozygotic twins with inflammatory bowel disease. The quantity of total RNA per TCR library was roughly 3,700 ng. From its re-call of the 5' RACE reads, TCRdb lists each CDR3 protein once, without DNA. The sample has hundreds of thousands of distinct CDR3 sequences. CDR1 and CDR2 (germline): SGHRS, YFSETQ. This CDR3 has 19 residues. The chain joins TRBV5-1 to TRBJ2-4; lacking DNA, the TRBD2 call made by TCRdb goes unchecked. The receptor comes from a human donor with ulcerative colitis or Crohn's disease, or a healthy co-twin of an affected twin (not recorded which). Sample: blood. The CDR3 sequence: CASSLVTGEVLAGKNIQYF.